These 26 T cell receptor beta chains were all obtained from the same sample, sequenced in a study of cytotoxic CD8 clonotypes in ibrutinib-treated CLL. The assay was immunoSEQ multiplex PCR, and TCRdb's table has in-frame clones only and misses some. Here the sample spans 150,000 or so clones, around three quarters being singletons. The material was PBMCs, obtained after 12 months of ibrutinib treatment. All receptors derive from a human donor with chronic lymphocytic leukemia.

This chain links TRBV6-1 with TRBJ1-1; D is uncertain. In germline, CDR1 is MNHNS, CDR2 SASEGT. The CDR3 spans 12 residues. V was pared by 3 bases and J by 1 base, with 3 bases between. Here the CDR3 reads CASSDKNTEAFF. Written as DNA, the CDR3 is TGTGCCAGCAGTGACAAGAACACTGAAGCTTTCTTT.

V gene TRBV7-2 combines with J gene TRBJ2-7, with a possible D match to TRBD2 (6 bases). This CDR3 region has 14 residues. CDR1 and CDR2 (germline): SGHTA, FQGNSA. V lost 8 bases to trimming and J lost 0 bases, with 14 bases between them. CDR3: CASLSGSSSYEQYF. DNA of the CDR3: TGTGCCAGCCTTAGCGGTTCGAGCTCCTACGAGCAGTACTTC.

This clone is a singleton in its sample. The rearrangement uses TRBV7-9 and TRBJ1-2; 7 bases align to TRBD1. CDR1 and CDR2 from the germline V gene are SEHNR and FQNEAQ (reference sequence). J was trimmed by 2 bases and V by 4 bases; bases with no gene match: 7. The CDR3 spans 15 residues. CDR3 nucleotide sequence: TGTGCCAGCAGCTCACGGACAGGCGACAACTATGGCTACACCTTC. It is translated as CASSSRTGDNYGYTF.

The chain links TRBV7-8 to TRBJ2-1; no definite D call. This CDR3 comprises 14 residues. V was trimmed by 4 bases and J by 4 bases, leaving 11 bases between them. The germline CDR1 and CDR2 sequences are SGHVS and FQNEAQ. CDR3 DNA: TGTGCCAGCAGCTCGAGGTGGCAGTACAATGAGCAGTTCTTC. Residues: CASSSRWQYNEQFF.

V usage is TRBV7-2 and J usage is TRBJ1-5; 7 bases are shared with TRBD1. Trimming removed 1 base from V and 6 bases from J; junction bases left unmatched: 6. In germline, CDR1 is SGHTA, CDR2 FQGNSA. The CDR3 spans 15 residues. The CDR3 DNA sequence: TGTGCCAGCAGCTTAGACAGGGGTGAAAGTCAGCCCCAGCATTTT. It codes for CASSLDRGESQPQHF.

This chain links TRBV5-1 with TRBJ1-4; D is undetermined. CDR1 SGHRS and CDR2 YFSETQ come from the germline V gene. CDR3 size: 15 residues. Trimming left V 4 bases short and J 1 base short, with 11 bases between. The CDR3 loop reads CASSQQRRTNEKLFF. The CDR3 bases are TGCGCCAGCAGCCAACAGCGAAGAACTAATGAAAAACTGTTTTTT.

The chain combines TRBV6-5 with TRBJ1-1; D ambiguous. CDR1 MNHEY and CDR2 SVGAGI come from the germline V gene. The V end lost 5 bases, the J end lost 7 bases, and 14 bases lay between the germline ends. The CDR3 has 13 amino acids. The DNA for the CDR3 is TGTGCCAGCAGTCGACTCGAAGGCCGTGAAGCTTTCTTT. Protein: CASSRLEGREAFF.

This clone was recorded once. The gene calls are TRBV15 and TRBJ2-2; 7 bases are shared with TRBD2. Germline loops: CDR1 LNHNV, CDR2 YYDKDF (reference sequence). Trimming removed 1 base from V and 5 bases from J; junction bases left unmatched: 7. This CDR3 has 16 residues. DNA for the CDR3: TGTGCCACCAGCAGAGTTGCGGGAGTTGGGACCGGGGAGCTGTTTTTT. Translating it yields CATSRVAGVGTGELFF.

The gene calls are TRBV7-6 and TRBJ2-2; 8 nucleotides align to TRBD2. Germline CDR1 SGHVS, CDR2 FNYEAQ. The CDR3 extends over 16 amino acids. V trimming: 2 bases; J trimming: 6 bases; junction bases outside the gene matches: 8. CDR3: CASSLISSGTSGELFF. CDR3 in DNA: TGTGCCAGCAGCTTAATTAGTAGCGGGACATCCGGGGAGCTGTTTTTT. The complete variable domain, with remaining parts taken from reference TRBV7-6 and TRBJ2-2, reads GAGVSQSPRYKVTKRGQDVALRCDPISGHVSLYWYRQALGQGPEFLTYFNYEAQQDKSGLPNDRFSAERPEGSISTLTIQRTEQRDSAMYRCASSLISSGTSGELFFGEGSRLTVL.

This chain joins TRBV6-1 and TRBJ2-3; a possible D gene is TRBD1 (6 bases). Germline CDR1 and CDR2: MNHNS and SASEGT. This CDR3 has 17 residues. Trimming left V 2 bases short and J 2 bases short, with 17 bases between. The CDR3: CASSEPYRQDFTDTQYF. The CDR3 bases are TGTGCCAGCAGTGAACCCTACCGACAGGACTTCACAGATACGCAGTATTTT.

The V and J genes are TRBV29-1 and TRBJ1-2, with D uncertain. Germline loops: CDR1 SQVTM, CDR2 ANQGSEA. The CDR3 totals 10 residues. V lost 6 bases and J 4 bases, leaving 6 bases between the germline ends. The CDR3 reads CSVAAYGYTF. The DNA of the CDR3 is TGCAGCGTCGCCGCCTATGGCTACACCTTC.

CDR3 sequence reads: CASAKGSLLAAPWNEQFF. The CDR3 DNA sequence: TGTGCCAGCGCCAAGGGGAGTCTCCTAGCGGCCCCCTGGAATGAGCAGTTCTTC. The V call is TRBV6-4, the J call TRBJ2-1, with 7 nucleotides matching TRBD2. Germline CDR1 reads MRHNA; CDR2 reads SNTAGT. This CDR3 is built from 18 residues. V trimming: 8 bases; J trimming: 7 bases; junction bases outside the gene matches: 23.

This chain connects TRBV2 to TRBJ2-7; the D gene is possibly TRBD1 (5 bases). Trimming stripped 4 bases from V and 3 bases from J, with 19 bases between. Germline values: CDR1 SNHLY, CDR2 FYNNEI. The CDR3 extends over 16 amino acids. The CDR3, as DNA: TGTGCCAGCAGTGGGGGCCCCCCCGTTGGGAACTACGAGCAGTACTTC. Protein product: CASSGGPPVGNYEQYF.

This chain uses TRBV28 with TRBJ2-1; no reliable D call. The CDR3 consists of 12 residues. Trimming stripped 2 bases from V and 7 bases from J, with 6 bases between. In germline, CDR1 is MDHEN, CDR2 SYDVKM. CDR3 sequence (DNA): TGTGCCAGCAGTTTACGATATAATGAGCAGTTCTTC. Translation: CASSLRYNEQFF.

The rearrangement links TRBV9 to TRBJ2-5, with TRBD2 matching over 7 bases. The ends lost 4 bases at V and 5 bases at J; junction bases unmatched: 8. This CDR3 has 14 amino acids. Germline CDR1 is SGDLS and CDR2 is YYNGEE. The CDR3 DNA reads TGTGCCAGCAGCAGGGCGGGAGCGGTGGAGACCCAGTACTTC. Residues: CASSRAGAVETQYF.

The chain couples TRBV5-4 to TRBJ2-7, with TRBD1 matching over 7 bases. Germline V gene sequence: CDR1 SGHNT, CDR2 YYREEE (reference sequence). J lost 2 bases, V lost 0 bases, and 2 bases had no gene match. The CDR3 is made up of 14 amino acids. The DNA of the CDR3 is TGTGCCAGCAGCTTGGGACAGGGAGCCTACGAGCAGTACTTC. It yields the protein CASSLGQGAYEQYF.

The gene calls are TRBV19 and TRBJ2-7; D gene uncertain. Trimming cost V 6 bases and J 0 bases, with 6 bases left between them. Germline V gene lookup returns CDR1 LNHDA and CDR2 SQIVND (reference sequence). The CDR3 contains 12 residues. The CDR3 DNA follows: TGTGCCAGTAGCGGCACCTCCTACGAGCAGTACTTC. This gives the protein CASSGTSYEQYF.

This clone has just one count. The rearrangement links TRBV4-2 to TRBJ1-3; unclear D gene. V shed 1 base and J shed 1 base, with 11 bases lying between them. The CDR3 covers 16 residues. In germline, CDR1 is LGHNA, CDR2 YNFKEQ. The CDR3 protein is CASSQAQPESGNTIYF. The CDR3 nucleotides are TGTGCCAGCAGCCAAGCCCAGCCTGAATCTGGAAACACCATATATTTT.

The CDR3 region is CASHLSGKDGEQYF. The CDR3 DNA is TGTGCCAGCCACTTATCAGGGAAGGATGGCGAGCAGTACTTC. V usage is TRBV6-1 and J usage is TRBJ2-7; tentatively, D is TRBD1 (5 bases). V was cut by 8 bases and J by 6 bases, with 20 bases left in between. The CDR3 has 14 amino acids. Germline-derived CDR1 and CDR2 are MNHNS and SASEGT.

As regards this clone: This sample includes further DNA sequences coding for the same CDR3. The J gene is TRBJ1-5, the V gene TRBV18; no clear D gene. V lost 3 bases to trimming and J lost 0 bases, with 3 bases between them. Germline V gives CDR1 KGHSH, CDR2 LQKENI. This CDR3 has 13 amino acids. The CDR3, as DNA: TGTGCCAGCTCACCCTATAGCAATCAGCCCCAGCATTTT. Residues: CASSPYSNQPQHF.

The chain carries TRBV4-3 and TRBJ2-7; 8 positions agree with TRBD2. The J segment lost 4 bases and the V segment lost 0 bases, leaving 2 bases of the junction unmatched. The CDR3 consists of 14 residues. CDR1 and CDR2 from the germline V gene are LGHNA and YSLEER. CDR3 DNA sequence: TGCGCCAGCAGCCAAGAGACGGGAGGGTACGAGCAGTACTTC. Translation: CASSQETGGYEQYF.

The genes are TRBV5-1 and TRBJ2-7, with D uncertain. Germline V CDR1 and CDR2: SGHRS, YFSETQ. This CDR3 comprises 12 residues. The V end was cut by 0 bases, the J end by 2 bases, with 3 bases between. Here the CDR3 reads CASSLEAYEQYF. Here the CDR3 DNA reads TGCGCCAGCAGCTTGGAGGCCTACGAGCAGTACTTC.

This chain joins TRBV5-1 and TRBJ2-5; D perhaps matches TRBD1 (6 bases). Germline V gives CDR1 SGHRS, CDR2 YFSETQ. V dropped 4 bases and J dropped 0 bases, with 10 bases sitting between them. This CDR3 has 14 amino acids. The CDR3, as DNA: TGCGCCAGCAGCACCCAGGGGAACCAAGAGACCCAGTACTTC. This gives the protein CASSTQGNQETQYF.

The V and J genes are TRBV15 and TRBJ2-7; 10 bases fit TRBD2. Germline values: CDR1 LNHNV, CDR2 YYDKDF (reference sequence). The CDR3 is made up of 16 amino acids. The V segment lost 0 bases and the J segment 1 base; nucleotides outside the gene matches: 3. The CDR3 bases are TGTGCCACCAGCAGAGATCTAGCGGGAGAGTCCTACGAGCAGTACTTC. Translation gives CATSRDLAGESYEQYF.

The chain is built from TRBV11-3 and TRBJ2-1, with D possibly TRBD2 on 5 matching bases. CDR3 size: 13 residues. The germline V gene has CDR1 SGHNT and CDR2 YENEEA. The germline V and J ends were trimmed by 0 bases and 5 bases, with 5 bases remaining between them. CDR3 coding DNA: TGTGCCAGCAGCTTAGAAGCGGACAATGAGCAGTTCTTC. This codes for CASSLEADNEQFF.

The chain combines TRBV5-1 with TRBJ2-3; tentative D call: TRBD2 (5 bases). Trimming pared 2 bases from V and 9 bases from J, leaving 22 bases between. The CDR3 loop spans 16 amino acids. CDR1 is SGHRS and CDR2 is YFSETQ in the germline V gene. Here the CDR3 reads CASSLPSGFLGGTQYF. The CDR3 region has the DNA TGCGCCAGCAGCTTACCTTCTGGGTTCCTTGGAGGAACGCAGTATTTT.